This T cell receptor (beta chain) was documented in a study of blood T cell repertoires in COVID-19. On the study more broadly: The cDNA or gDNA used as material had been derived from T cells, B-cell-depleted T cells, or PBMCs.

Seattle cases were enrolled at active infection and followed longitudinally. This clone appeared once. Sequencing used immunoSEQ multiplex PCR; TCRdb keeps in-frame clones, though not all of them. Here the sample spans about 130,000 clones, 75% to 90% being singletons. CDR1 is LGHDT and CDR2 is YNNKEL in the germline V gene (reference sequence). The CDR3 length is 17 residues. V lost 1 base and J lost 0; bases outside the gene matches: 6. The rearrangement links TRBV3-1 (or the pseudogene TRBV3-2) to TRBJ2-3, with 8 nucleotides matching TRBD2. This clonotype was obtained from a man in his sixties with COVID-19, enrolled during active disease. The sample taken for sequencing was peripheral blood. CDR3 sequence reads: CASSQAGGLISTDTQYF. CDR3 nucleotide sequence: TGTGCCAGCAGCCAAGCGGGGGGGCTGATTAGCACAGATACGCAGTATTTT.